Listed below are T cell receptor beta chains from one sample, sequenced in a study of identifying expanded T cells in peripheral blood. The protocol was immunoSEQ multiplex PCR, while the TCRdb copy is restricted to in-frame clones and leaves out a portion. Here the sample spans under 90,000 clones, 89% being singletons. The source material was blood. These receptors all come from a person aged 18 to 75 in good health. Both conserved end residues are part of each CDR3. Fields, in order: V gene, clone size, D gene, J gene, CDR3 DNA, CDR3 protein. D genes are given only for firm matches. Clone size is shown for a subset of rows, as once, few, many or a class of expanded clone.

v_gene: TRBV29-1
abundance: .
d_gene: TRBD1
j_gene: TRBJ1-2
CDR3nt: TGCAGCGCCTTGCGGGGAGGGACAGGGGATCACTATGGCTACACCTTC
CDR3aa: CSALRGGTGDHYGYTF

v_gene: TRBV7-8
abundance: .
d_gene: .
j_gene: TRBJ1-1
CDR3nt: TGTGCCAGCAGCTTATTAGGCAGGATGAACACTGAAGCTTTCTTT
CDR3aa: CASSLLGRMNTEAFF

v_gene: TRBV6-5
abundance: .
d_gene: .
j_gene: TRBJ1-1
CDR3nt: TGTGCCAGCACTAATACAGGAACCACTGAAGCTTTCTTT
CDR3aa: CASTNTGTTEAFF

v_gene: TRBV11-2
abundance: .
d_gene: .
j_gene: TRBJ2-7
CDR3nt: TGTGCCAGCAGCCGTACTGCGGACACGACAGGTTCATACGAGCAGTACTTC
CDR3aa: CASSRTADTTGSYEQYF

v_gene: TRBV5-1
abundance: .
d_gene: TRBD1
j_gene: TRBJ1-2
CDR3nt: TGCGCCAGCAGCCCATACCTGACAGGGGGAATCTACACCTTC
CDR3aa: CASSPYLTGGIYTF

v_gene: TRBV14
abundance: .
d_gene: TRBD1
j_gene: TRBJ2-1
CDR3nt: TGTGCCAGCAGCCGACTTCGACAGGGCTTGGAGCGTGAGCAGTTCTTC
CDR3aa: CASSRLRQGLEREQFF

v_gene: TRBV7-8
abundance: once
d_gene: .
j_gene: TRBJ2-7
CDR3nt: TGTGCCAGCAGCTTAGCGCTTGGGGTAACGGGCGAGCAGTACTTC
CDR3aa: CASSLALGVTGEQYF

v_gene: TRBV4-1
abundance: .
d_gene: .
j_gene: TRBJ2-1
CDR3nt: TGCGCCAGCAGCCAAGTCAATATGATTTCCTACAATGAGCAGTTCTTC
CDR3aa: CASSQVNMISYNEQFF

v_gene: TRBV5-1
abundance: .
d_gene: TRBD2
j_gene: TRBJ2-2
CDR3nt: TGCGCCAGCAGCTTGAACCCTAGCGGAGCGAACACCGGGGAGCTGTTTTTT
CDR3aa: CASSLNPSGANTGELFF

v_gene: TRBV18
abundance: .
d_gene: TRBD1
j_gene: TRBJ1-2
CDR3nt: TGTGCCAGCTCCCAACCGGGACAGGGTGACTATGGCTACACCTTC
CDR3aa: CASSQPGQGDYGYTF

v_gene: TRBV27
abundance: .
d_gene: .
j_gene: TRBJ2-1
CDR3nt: TGTGCCAGCAGTTTGCGATCCGAGCCTGTAAACGAGCAGTTCTTC
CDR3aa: CASSLRSEPVNEQFF

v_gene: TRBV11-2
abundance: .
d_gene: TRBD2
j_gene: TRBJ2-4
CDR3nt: TGTGCCAGCAGCTCCGGGACTAGCGGGGGCGCGACCTTAGACATTCAGTACTTC
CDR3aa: CASSSGTSGGATLDIQYF

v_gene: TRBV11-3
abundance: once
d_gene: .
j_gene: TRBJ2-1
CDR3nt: TGTGCCAGCAGGTTACGGGACCGCCTACAGGAGCAGTTCTTC
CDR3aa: CASRLRDRLQEQFF

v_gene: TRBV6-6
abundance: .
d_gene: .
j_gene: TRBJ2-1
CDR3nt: TGTGCCAGCAGACGGAGGGGGGTTTACAATGAGCAGTTCTTC
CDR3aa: CASRRRGVYNEQFF

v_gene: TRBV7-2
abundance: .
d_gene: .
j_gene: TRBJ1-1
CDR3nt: TGTGCCAGCAGCCCTGTGGGCGCGTATGAAGCTTTCTTT
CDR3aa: CASSPVGAYEAFF

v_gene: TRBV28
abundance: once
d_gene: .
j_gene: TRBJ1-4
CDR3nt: TGTGCCAGCAGTTTTGGGGCAGTAGAAAAACTGTTTTTT
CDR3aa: CASSFGAVEKLFF

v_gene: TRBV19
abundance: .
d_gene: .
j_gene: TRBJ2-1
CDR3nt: TGTGCCAGTAGTATTGTGATCTCCAGCTTAACCTACAATGAGCAGTTCTTC
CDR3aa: CASSIVISSLTYNEQFF

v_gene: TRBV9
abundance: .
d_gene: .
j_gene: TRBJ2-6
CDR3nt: TGTGCCAGCAGTCCCCGGGACCTAAGTCCCTCTGGGGCCAACGTCCTGACTTTC
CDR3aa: CASSPRDLSPSGANVLTF

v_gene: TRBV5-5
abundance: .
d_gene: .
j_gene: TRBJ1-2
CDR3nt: TGTGCCAGCAGCCCGGACATCAATGGCTACACCTTC
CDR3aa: CASSPDINGYTF

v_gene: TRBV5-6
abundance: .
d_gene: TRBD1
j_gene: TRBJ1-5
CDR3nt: TGTGCCAGCAGCCCGGACAGGGGTGTTGGGCCCCAGCATTTT
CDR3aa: CASSPDRGVGPQHF

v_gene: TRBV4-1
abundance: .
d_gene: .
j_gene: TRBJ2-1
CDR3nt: TGCGCCAGCAGCCAAAGGGACGGACTTTGGAATGAGCAGTTCTTC
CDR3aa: CASSQRDGLWNEQFF

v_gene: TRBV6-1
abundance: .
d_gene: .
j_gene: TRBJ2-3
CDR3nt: TGTGCCAGCAGTGTTTTAGATACGCAGTATTTT
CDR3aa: CASSVLDTQYF

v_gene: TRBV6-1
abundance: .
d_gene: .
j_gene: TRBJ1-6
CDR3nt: TGTGCCAGCAGTTCAAATCGGGATTCACCCCTCCACTTT
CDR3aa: CASSSNRDSPLHF

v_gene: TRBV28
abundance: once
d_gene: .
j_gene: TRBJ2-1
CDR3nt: TGTGCCAGCAGTTTCTACAATGAGCAGTTCTTC
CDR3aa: CASSFYNEQFF

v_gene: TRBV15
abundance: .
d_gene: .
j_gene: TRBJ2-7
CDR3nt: TGTGCCACCAGCAGGGCTACCTTGACAGATCCTAACCAGAGAGCCTACGAGCAGTACTTC
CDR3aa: CATSRATLTDPNQRAYEQYF

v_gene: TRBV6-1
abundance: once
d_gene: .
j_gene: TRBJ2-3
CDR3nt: TGTGCCAGCAGTGAGGGGAGGGGGGCCACTCCGAGGGTCACAGATACGCAGTATTTT
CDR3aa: CASSEGRGATPRVTDTQYF

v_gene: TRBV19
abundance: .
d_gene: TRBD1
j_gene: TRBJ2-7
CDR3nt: TGTGCCAGCACGGCGGGACAGGGGAGCCACGAGCAGTACTTC
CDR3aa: CASTAGQGSHEQYF

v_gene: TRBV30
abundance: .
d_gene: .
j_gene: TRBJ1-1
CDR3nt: TGTGCCTGGACCCTCGGGGGCAATATGGCTTTCTTT
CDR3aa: CAWTLGGNMAFF

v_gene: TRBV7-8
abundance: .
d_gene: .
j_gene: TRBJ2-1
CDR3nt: TGTGCCAGCAGCTTCGAAAGAGGCGATGAGCAGTTCTTC
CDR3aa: CASSFERGDEQFF

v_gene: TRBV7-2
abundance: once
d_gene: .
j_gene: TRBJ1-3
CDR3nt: TGTGCCAGCAGCCGGGGAGTGGGAAGGGGAAACACCATATATTTT
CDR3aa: CASSRGVGRGNTIYF

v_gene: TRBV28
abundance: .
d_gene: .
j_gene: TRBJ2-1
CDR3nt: TGTGCCGGGGGAGACCAGTACAATGAGCAGTTCTTC
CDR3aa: CAGGDQYNEQFF

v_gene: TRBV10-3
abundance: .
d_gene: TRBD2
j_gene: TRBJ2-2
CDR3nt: TGTGCCATCAGTGAATCGACTAGCGGGAGAAACACCGGGGAGCTGTTTTTT
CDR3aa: CAISESTSGRNTGELFF

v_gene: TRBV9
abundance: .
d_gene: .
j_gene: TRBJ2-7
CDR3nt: TGTGCCAGCAGCGCCGGACCTCGGGGTACCCACGAGCAGTACTTC
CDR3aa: CASSAGPRGTHEQYF

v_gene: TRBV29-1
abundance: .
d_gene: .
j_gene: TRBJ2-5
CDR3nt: TGCAGCGTTGGTCGACAAGAGACCCAGTACTTC
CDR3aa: CSVGRQETQYF

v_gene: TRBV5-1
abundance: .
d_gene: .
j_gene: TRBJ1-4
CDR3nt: TGCGCCAGCAGCTTCCCTCCAACTAATGAAAAACTGTTTTTT
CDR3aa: CASSFPPTNEKLFF

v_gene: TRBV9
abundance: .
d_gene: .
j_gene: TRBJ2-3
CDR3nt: TGTGCCAGCAGCGTACCTAGGGGGGTGCCGACAGATACGCAGTATTTT
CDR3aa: CASSVPRGVPTDTQYF

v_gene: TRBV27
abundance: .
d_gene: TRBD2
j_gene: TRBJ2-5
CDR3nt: TGTGCCAGCCGGATGACATTGACTAGCGAGGGAGAGACCCAGTACTTC
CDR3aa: CASRMTLTSEGETQYF

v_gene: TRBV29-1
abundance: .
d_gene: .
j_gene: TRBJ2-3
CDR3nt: TGCAGCGTTCTGGGGTTACGGGGCACAGATACGCAGTATTTT
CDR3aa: CSVLGLRGTDTQYF

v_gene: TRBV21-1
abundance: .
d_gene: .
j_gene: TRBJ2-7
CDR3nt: TGTGCCAGCAGCCAGGCTCCGGGACAGGTCTACGAGCAGTACTTC
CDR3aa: CASSQAPGQVYEQYF